This T cell receptor (beta chain) originates from a study of T cells in Graves' hyperthyroidism and ophthalmopathy (dated by TCRdb to the late 2010s). Background for the entire study: Peripheral blood samples were taken at initial diagnosis, before any treatment was given. To identify distinguishing TCR V-J signatures, a discovery cohort of 90 to 100 patients was used, comprising 40 to 45 with Graves' ophthalmopathy and some 57 with stable Graves' hyperthyroidism. Prospective prediction of ophthalmopathy was tested in an independent validation cohort of about 19 hyperthyroidism patients and 15 to 17 patients who later progressed to ophthalmopathy. The 95 to 100 discovery patients were randomly divided into training and test sets at a 7:3 ratio. Thyroid tissue and blood T-cell repertoires from six Graves' hyperthyroidism patients were also compared in the study. Following sampling, methimazole starting at 30 mg daily was given to hyperthyroidism patients, and high-dose intravenous methylprednisolone was given to ophthalmopathy patients. The paper describes TCR Vbeta CDR3 sequencing of some 130 peripheral blood samples, made up of approximately 40 ophthalmopathy patients, some 76 hyperthyroidism patients and 17 progressor patients. The full study reports these points: Most expanded thyroid clonotypes (frequency above 0.001) were also found in blood, which suggests that blood repertoires may mirror thyroid immune responses. No statistical method was used to set the sample size in advance, and investigators knew the group allocation. In cross-validation, a model built on a 13 V-J signature told ophthalmopathy apart from stable hyperthyroidism with under 90% sensitivity and around 84% specificity, and in testing the same model reached 80%/75%. During validation, the model predicted progression to ophthalmopathy a median of approximately 7 months ahead of onset, with more than 60% sensitivity and under 85% specificity.

This clonotype showed up just a few times. This clone's antigen is unknown. One base away there is no much larger clone; base qualities are not given. Graves' hyperthyroidism was defined as stable when no progression to ophthalmopathy occurred over 18 months of follow-up. Hyperthyroidism patients were newly diagnosed, had a disease duration of under 2 months, and were aged 18 to 65 years. Exclusion was applied to patients with uncontrolled infections, other autoimmune diseases, pregnancy or lactation. Clinical symptoms, serum thyroxine and TRAb, thyroid ultrasound, and orbital computed tomography formed the basis for the diagnoses. Ficoll-Paque density gradient centrifugation was used to isolate PBMCs from 8 to 10 ml of fresh peripheral blood. Trizol reagent was used to extract total RNA, and RNA quality was then checked on an Agilent 2100 Bioanalyzer. Amplification of TCR beta CDR3 regions was carried out from RNA transcripts. For the first round of RT-PCR on the TCR CDR3, the HTBI primer set was used together with the Qiagen OneStep RT-PCR kit. Libraries were constructed in a second round of multiplex PCR, after which size selection and purification were performed. Paired-end sequencing of the libraries was performed with 100 bp reads on an Illumina HiSeq2000. As for how the authors treated the data: Raw data were processed with SOAPnuke, discarding reads with adapters, uncalled bases, mean Phred below 15, or no exact constant-primer or identifier match. High-quality paired reads were merged with COPE v1.2.5, and unique nucleotide sequences were defined as clonotypes. MiTCR v1.1 was used to align clonotypes to the IMGT TRBV, TRBD and TRBJ reference segments. The analysis was restricted to V-J combinations with a frequency above 0.0001, which together covered roughly 99% of the repertoires. The TCS score was defined as the ratio of F50 (clonal expansion) to E x V (chaos), calculated using BLOSUM62-based TCRdist between CDR3 peptides within each V-J. Welch's t-statistics and random forest reduced 500 to 650 V-J features to roughly 13, which were used in a naive Bayes classifier (R e1071). The Morisita-Horn index was used to measure how similar the thyroid and blood repertoires were. TCRdb applied fastp at Q25 and MiXCR to the public reads, then kept only in-frame beta chains. Rows merge per CDR3 protein into single entries with the most common DNA and genes. The V and J calls reflect TCRdb's pipeline rather than the authors' work. This sample lists roughly 840,000 distinct CDR3 sequences; roughly 40% were detected once. Jointly, the top ten make up about 9% of the sample.

The germline V gene specifies MGHRA as CDR1 and YSYEKL as CDR2. Spanning cysteine to phenylalanine, the CDR3 consists of 12 amino acids. Of all the DNA, just the CDR3 is kept, 36 bases in frame from base 1. A distance of 7 bases separates the germline ends of V and J, which lose 3 bases and 8 bases respectively. Sequencing was carried out using blood. The TCR comes from a man aged 18 to 30 with Graves' hyperthyroidism. The rearrangement joined TRBV4-1 to TRBJ2-2; the D gene is not confidently resolved. CDR3 region: CASSHREGELFF. The DNA is as follows: TGCGCCAGCAGCCATAGGGAAGGGGAGCTGTTTTTT.